The 15 T cell receptor beta chains presented below share a single source sample, sequenced in a study of Graves' ophthalmopathy and Graves' hyperthyroidism. CDR3 regions of TCR beta were amplified from RNA transcripts. The authors performed first-round RT-PCR with HTBI primers and then a second-round multiplex PCR. TCRdb called the multiplex PCR reads again in MiXCR, with one record for every CDR3 protein. This table has approximately 640,000 distinct CDR3 sequences, roughly 39% appearing once. What was sequenced was peripheral blood. These receptors all come from an adult man with Graves' ophthalmopathy.

This clonotype was observed many times. The chain joins TRBV7-9 to TRBJ1-6, with D hard to call. The CDR3 runs 15 residues. The V end lost 5 bases, the J end lost 6 bases, and 14 bases lay between the germline ends. Germline assignment: CDR1 SEHNR and CDR2 FQNEAQ (reference sequence). This CDR3 is CASSLDILPNSPLHF. The DNA for the CDR3 is TGTGCCAGCAGCCTAGACATTTTACCTAATTCACCCCTCCACTTT. Full variable domain (remainder filled in from reference TRBV7-9 and TRBJ1-6): DTGVSQNPRHKITKRGQNVTFRCDPISEHNRLYWYRQTLGQGPEFLTYFQNEAQLEKSRLLSDRFSAERPKGSFSTLEIQRTEQGDSAMYLCASSLDILPNSPLHFGNGTRLTVT.

A word on this clonotype: This may come from a read error, since a much larger clone is one base off. CDR3 nucleotides: TGTGCCAGCAGTGGATCCAGGGCAGGGAAAGAGACCCAGTACTTC. Its translation is CASSGSRAGKETQYF. V is TRBV10-3 and J is TRBJ2-5; tentatively, D is TRBD1 (5 bases). Germline V gene lookup returns CDR1 ENHRY and CDR2 SYGVKD. This CDR3 comprises 15 residues.

This clonotype showed up many times. The rearrangement uses TRBV4-2 and TRBJ1-5; possible D gene TRBD1, 6 bases. Germline V CDR1 and CDR2: LGHNA, YNFKEQ. Trimming stripped 0 bases from V and 1 base from J, with 10 bases between. CDR3 length: 16 amino acids. The CDR3 loop is CASSQEGGASNQPQHF. The CDR3 region has the DNA TGTGCCAGCAGCCAAGAAGGGGGGGCCAGCAATCAGCCCCAGCATTTT.

The genes are TRBV7-8 and TRBJ1-4; the D is unclear. Germline V gene lookup returns CDR1 SGHVS and CDR2 FQNEAQ. This CDR3 is built from 15 residues. Trimming took off 5 bases at V and 7 bases at J, with 17 bases between the two ends. In DNA, the CDR3 is TGTGCCAGCAGCCAAGTGGGCGCGGGGTTTGAAAAACTGTTTTTT. It yields the protein CASSQVGAGFEKLFF.

In this sample, this clonotype turned up many times. The rearrangement links TRBV29-1 to TRBJ1-3; D uncertain. The CDR3 covers 17 residues. Germline V lookup: CDR1 SQVTM, CDR2 ANQGSEA. Trimming left V 1 base short and J 3 bases short, with 19 bases between. CDR3 nucleotides: TGCAGCGTTGAAGTAGAGCAGTCGGCGGGCGATGGAAACACCATATATTTT. Protein sequence: CSVEVEQSAGDGNTIYF.

The V and J genes are TRBV27 and TRBJ2-7; 7 positions agree with TRBD1. V was clipped by 0 bases and J by 2 bases; unmatched bases: 7. The CDR3 totals 16 residues. Germline V gives CDR1 MNHEY, CDR2 SMNVEV (reference sequence). CDR3 DNA sequence: TGTGCCAGCAGTTTATCAGGGGACAGCCTAACCTACGAGCAGTACTTC. This translates into CASSLSGDSLTYEQYF.

This clonotype occurred once. The final CDR3 position lacks the conserved phenylalanine or tryptophan, pointing to a likely read error. The chain employs TRBV9 and TRBJ1-1; D uncertain. V was shortened by 1 base and J by 1 base, with 5 bases between the two germline ends. The CDR3 is 13 residues long. Germline CDR1 and CDR2: SGDLS and YYNGEE. CDR3 DNA sequence: TGTGCCAGCAGCGTATCGGGGAACACTGAAGCTTTCCTT. Translated: CASSVSGNTEAFL.

This clonotype came up many times. The gene calls are TRBV9 and TRBJ1-1; D uncertain. Deletions cut 3 bases from V and 14 bases from J, with 8 bases between. This CDR3 is built from 9 residues. Looked up from germline, CDR1 is SGDLS and CDR2 is YYNGEE. The CDR3 DNA is TGTGCCAGCAGCGGTCCTAGCTTCTTT. This codes for CASSGPSFF. The entire variable domain, with the rest obtained from reference TRBV9 and TRBJ1-1, is as follows: DSGVTQTPKHLITATGQRVTLRCSPRSGDLSVYWYQQSLDQGLQFLIQYYNGEERAKGNILERFSAQQFPDLHSELNLSSLELGDSALYFCASSGPSFFGQGTRLTVV.

V and J are TRBV7-3 and TRBJ1-3, with no clear D. V dropped 5 bases and J dropped 2 bases, with 10 bases sitting between them. Germline CDR1 is SGHTA and CDR2 is FQGTGA. The CDR3 consists of 14 residues. The CDR3, as DNA: TGTGCCAGCAGCGCCTCCGGGACTGGAAACACCATATATTTT. It specifies CASSASGTGNTIYF.

This clonotype came up many times. This rearrangement joins TRBV7-2 to TRBJ2-7, with 7 bases fitting TRBD2. The V gene end was trimmed by 6 bases and the J gene end by 2 bases; junction bases not matched to a gene: 13. This CDR3 has 16 residues. CDR1 and CDR2 from the germline V gene are SGHTA and FQGNSA. CDR3: CASSTAGSGPAYEQYF. CDR3 nucleotide sequence: TGTGCCAGCAGTACAGCGGGAAGCGGGCCCGCCTACGAGCAGTACTTC.

This clonotype has just a few counts. V and J are TRBV20-1 and TRBJ2-7, with 8 nucleotides matching TRBD1. The trim removed 3 bases at V and 0 bases at J, leaving 7 bases unmatched. CDR3 size: 15 residues. Per germline, CDR1 DFQATT and CDR2 SNEGSKA (reference sequence). The CDR3 DNA sequence: TGCAGTGCTAGTCGGCAGGGGGCTCGCTCCTACGAGCAGTACTTC. Its protein is CSASRQGARSYEQYF.

The sample holds one count of this clonotype. This chain connects TRBV10-3 to TRBJ2-5; 7 bases fit TRBD1. The CDR3 is 13 amino acids. Per germline, CDR1 ENHRY and CDR2 SYGVKD. After removal of 10 bases from V and 7 bases from J, the junction contained 12 bases not matched to a gene. This chain's CDR3 is CASRGSTKGTQYF. The DNA for the CDR3 is TGTGCCAGCAGGGGGAGCACAAAGGGGACCCAGTACTTC.

This clonotype was seen at least ten times. The chain employs TRBV7-8 and TRBJ1-5; 9 nucleotides line up with TRBD1. Germline V gene sequence: CDR1 SGHVS, CDR2 FQNEAQ. The CDR3 loop spans 15 amino acids. The trim removed 4 bases at V and 10 bases at J, leaving 11 bases unmatched. CDR3 nucleotides: TGTGCCAGCAGCTCGTACCGGGACAGGGAGGTCCCCCAGCATTTT. This encodes CASSSYRDREVPQHF.

This clonotype was counted at least ten times. The chain is built from TRBV9 and TRBJ2-7, with TRBD2 identical over 13 bases. The CDR3 extends over 17 amino acids. Germline assignment: CDR1 SGDLS and CDR2 YYNGEE. V shed 3 bases, J shed 2 bases, and the junction held 8 bases outside the gene matches. In DNA, the CDR3 is TGTGCCAGCAGCGAGGGACTAGCGGGGCGTAGACCCTACGAGCAGTACTTC. This codes for CASSEGLAGRRPYEQYF.

The J gene is TRBJ1-2, the V gene TRBV29-1, with TRBD1 identical over 8 bases. The CDR3 extends over 13 amino acids. The V segment lost 7 bases and the J segment 5 bases; nucleotides outside the gene matches: 9. Germline lookup yields CDR1 SQVTM and CDR2 ANQGSEA. The CDR3 DNA is TGCAGCGCTGGACCAGGGGGCAAGTATGGCTACACCTTC. Translation: CSAGPGGKYGYTF. Complete variable domain (other parts from reference TRBV29-1 and TRBJ1-2): SAVISQKPSRDICQRGTSLTIQCQVDSQVTMMFWYRQQPGQSLTLIATANQGSEATYESGFVIDKFPISRPNLTFSTLTVSNMSPEDSSIYLCSAGPGGKYGYTFGSGTRLTVV.